This TCR beta chain was recorded in a study of post-analysis software for immune sequencing data. Whole-study context: Relapsing-remitting, secondary progressive and progressive-relapsing multiple sclerosis were all included among the disease courses. Broader study findings: TRBV segments more frequent in patients than in controls numbered a few and included TRBV5-6, TRBV5-1 and TRBV20-1. Compared against controls, patients with multiple sclerosis displayed significantly lower normalized Chao1 diversity.

This clonotype was recorded a few times. Its antigen is unidentified. Built from TCR beta cDNA, the libraries had unique molecular identifiers in them. Input populations of 1 to 10 million T cells gave rise to roughly 0.5 million cDNA molecules. One entry per CDR3 protein results from TCRdb running MiXCR on the PCR reads. This table has about 540,000 distinct CDR3 sequences, approximately 31% appearing once. Trimming cost V 0 bases and J 0 bases, with 15 bases left between them. From germline, CDR1 is DFQATT and CDR2 SNEGSKA (reference sequence). This CDR3 is built from 17 residues. This receptor was taken from a girl between 2 and 17 years old with multiple sclerosis. What was sequenced was blood. The gene calls are TRBV20-1 and TRBJ1-5; D is uncertain. The CDR3 region is CSARDLSGDGSNQPQHF. In nucleotides, the CDR3 is TGCAGTGCTAGAGATTTGAGTGGCGACGGTAGCAATCAGCCCCAGCATTTT.